The 28 T cell receptor beta chains below all came from one sample that was sequenced in a study of T cell repertoires in cytomegalovirus infection. Each CDR3 protein gets one entry after TCRdb re-called the reads with MiXCR. The data contain about 920,000 distinct CDR3 sequences, roughly 30% of them singletons. These receptors have no identified antigens. Source: cultured CD8+ T cells from PBMCs, taken from culture after CMV antigen stimulation. These receptors were taken from a human donor in good health (CMV status not recorded). Some clones in this sample may be carry-over from other donors' samples.

This clonotype was seen a few times. The rearrangement uses TRBV4-1 and TRBJ1-1; no firm D call. The CDR3 loop spans 15 amino acids. V lost 1 base to trimming and J lost 4 bases, with 13 bases between them. Per germline, CDR1 MGHRA and CDR2 YSYEKL. Here the CDR3 reads CASSQGEQPFTEAFF. CDR3 in DNA: TGCGCCAGCAGCCAAGGAGAACAGCCTTTCACTGAAGCTTTCTTT.

A few counts support this clonotype. This chain joins TRBV28 and TRBJ1-2; possibly TRBD1 for D (6 bases). V shed 1 base and J shed 5 bases, with 11 bases lying between them. Germline lookup yields CDR1 MDHEN and CDR2 SYDVKM. There are 14 residues in the CDR3. The CDR3 DNA sequence: TGTGCCAGCAGTTTATACCAGGGGACTTATGGCTACACCTTC. Its protein product is CASSLYQGTYGYTF.

This chain connects TRBV19 to TRBJ2-2; no reliable D call. The CDR3 extends over 13 amino acids. In germline, CDR1 is LNHDA, CDR2 SQIVND (reference sequence). V shed 6 bases and J shed 6 bases, with 11 bases lying between them. The CDR3 bases are TGTGCCAGTAGGGCCCCTCGCGCCGGGGAGCTGTTTTTT. Its protein is CASRAPRAGELFF.

The CDR3 bases are TGTGCCAGGATCTCGGGACAGGGGTCAAATGAGCAGTTCTTC. Translation gives CARISGQGSNEQFF. This rearrangement joins TRBV2 to TRBJ2-1; 10 nucleotides agree with TRBD1. The junction had 9 bases not matched to a gene; V was cut back by 9 bases and J by 7 bases. Germline V lookup: CDR1 SNHLY, CDR2 FYNNEI. The CDR3 is 14 amino acids.

This chain links TRBV2 with TRBJ2-7; D might be TRBD1 (6 bases). This CDR3 region has 15 residues. Germline CDR1 reads SNHLY; CDR2 reads FYNNEI. Trimming cost V 3 bases and J 4 bases, with 16 bases left between them. The CDR3 sequence is CASSDARQGRYEQYF. The CDR3 nucleotides read TGTGCCAGCAGTGACGCCCGCCAGGGGAGATACGAGCAGTACTTC.

The V gene is TRBV10-3, the J gene TRBJ1-1, with a possible D match to TRBD1 (6 bases). CDR3 length: 15 residues. Germline V gene sequence: CDR1 ENHRY, CDR2 SYGVKD. Trimming shortened V by 3 bases and J by 1 base, and 12 bases separated the two germline ends. The chain's CDR3 is CAISDDGGPNTEAFF. The DNA of the CDR3 is TGTGCCATCAGTGATGACGGGGGGCCGAACACTGAAGCTTTCTTT.

This clonotype was counted many times. The V call is TRBV7-4, the J call TRBJ2-6, with D tentatively TRBD1 (6 bases). The CDR3 is made up of 17 amino acids. V shed 5 bases and J shed 0 bases, with 14 bases lying between them. CDR1 is SGHVT and CDR2 is SQSDAQ in the germline V gene. In DNA, the CDR3 is TGTGCCAGCAGCGGAAGACAGGTACCCTCTGGGGCCAACGTCCTGACTTTC. Translating gives CASSGRQVPSGANVLTF.

This chain uses TRBV9 with TRBJ2-3; D possibly matches TRBD1 or TRBD2 (5 bases each). The V end lost 4 bases, the J end lost 5 bases, and 20 bases lay between the germline ends. Germline-derived CDR1 and CDR2 are SGDLS and YYNGEE. The CDR3 is made up of 16 amino acids. DNA of the CDR3: TGTGCCAGCAGCATCCTTGGGGCGGGTCGGGTAGATACGCAGTATTTT. Protein product: CASSILGAGRVDTQYF.

This clonotype was found a few times. The CDR3 loop is CASSSGQGKFNEKLFF. DNA for the CDR3: TGTGCCAGCAGTTCGGGACAGGGAAAATTTAATGAAAAACTGTTTTTT. The gene calls are TRBV12-3 or TRBV12-4 and TRBJ1-4; TRBD1 agrees at 9 bases. Losses at the gene ends were 4 bases for V and 4 bases for J; bases not matched to a gene: 7. The CDR3 is made up of 16 amino acids.

This clonotype was observed a few times. J is TRBJ2-1 and V is TRBV6-1, with D unclear. The length of the CDR3 is 14 residues. The V end lost 10 bases, the J end lost 3 bases, and 16 bases lay between the germline ends. Germline values: CDR1 MNHNS, CDR2 SASEGT. The CDR3 reads CATLSVHSYNEQFF. CDR3 DNA sequence: TGTGCCACCCTAAGTGTCCACAGCTACAATGAGCAGTTCTTC.

The chain recombines TRBV19 with TRBJ1-2; no definite D call. The CDR3 loop spans 13 amino acids. V was trimmed by 3 bases and J by 4 bases, leaving 9 bases between them. The germline V gene has CDR1 LNHDA and CDR2 SQIVND (reference sequence). The CDR3 loop reads CASSIGGFYGYTF. DNA for the CDR3: TGTGCCAGTAGTATCGGCGGATTCTATGGCTACACCTTC.

This chain links TRBV5-4 with TRBJ2-1; D unclear. V was pared by 4 bases and J by 10 bases, with 24 bases between. Germline V gives CDR1 SGHNT, CDR2 YYREEE (reference sequence). The length of the CDR3 is 16 residues. DNA of the CDR3: TGTGCCAGCAGCCGAACGAACTTACTGGGGTACGGGGAGCAGTTCTTC. Its translation: CASSRTNLLGYGEQFF.

The chain uses TRBV6-5 and TRBJ2-1; 10 bases line up with TRBD2. V gave up 2 bases and J gave up 6 bases; unmatched junction bases: 4. The CDR3 has 15 amino acids. Per germline, CDR1 MNHEY and CDR2 SVGAGI. Here the CDR3 reads CASSYVASGGNEQFF. In DNA form, the CDR3 reads TGTGCCAGCAGTTACGTGGCTAGCGGGGGCAATGAGCAGTTCTTC.

The genes are TRBV11-2 and TRBJ2-3; 10 nucleotides match TRBD1. CDR1 and CDR2 (germline): SGHAT, FQNNGV. Trimming at V came to 6 bases and at J to 5 bases, leaving 5 bases not matched to a gene. This CDR3 contains 14 residues. The CDR3 nucleotides read TGTGCCAGCAGTCTCCGGGACAGGGGAGATACGCAGTATTTT. It specifies CASSLRDRGDTQYF.

This rearrangement joins TRBV7-4 to TRBJ2-1; 8 bases match TRBD1. V was pared by 1 base and J by 0 bases, with 11 bases of the junction left unmatched. There are 19 residues in the CDR3. Germline V gene lookup returns CDR1 SGHVT and CDR2 SQSDAQ. The CDR3 DNA reads as TGTGCCAGCAGCTTAGTGACAGGGGAGTCGGGCTTCTCCTACAATGAGCAGTTCTTC. The encoded protein is CASSLVTGESGFSYNEQFF.

This clonotype was found a few times. V usage is TRBV3-1 and J usage is TRBJ2-5; D remains unclear. Germline V gene sequence: CDR1 LGHDT, CDR2 YNNKEL (reference sequence). The CDR3 consists of 14 residues. Trimming took 0 bases from V and 5 from J, leaving 10 bases between them. The CDR3 is CASSQDQPPETQYF. The CDR3 DNA reads as TGTGCCAGCAGCCAAGATCAACCGCCGGAGACCCAGTACTTC.

The CDR3 DNA follows: TGTGCCAGCAGTCGACGGGGGGCGCGACCCGGGGAGCTGTTTTTT. Translating it yields CASSRRGARPGELFF. This chain joins TRBV7-9 and TRBJ2-2; tentatively, D is TRBD2 (7 bases). Germline CDR1 and CDR2: SEHNR and FQNEAQ (reference sequence). Trimming stripped 6 bases from V and 6 bases from J, with 17 bases between. The CDR3 spans 15 residues.

To note about this clonotype: At one boundary the junction diverges from the germline segment, which might be a read error. The chain recombines TRBV7-7 with TRBJ2-2; TRBD1 matches at 8 bases. Germline loops: CDR1 SSHAT, CDR2 FNYEAQ (reference sequence). This CDR3 contains 15 residues. This CDR3 is CASSVGTGLTGELFF. The DNA for the CDR3 is TGTGCTAGCAGCGTGGGGACAGGCCTCACCGGGGAGCTGTTTTTT.

This clonotype was detected only a few times. This CDR3 is CASSYLRGRSNEQFF. The CDR3 nucleotides read TGTGCCAGCAGTTATTTGAGGGGGAGGAGCAATGAGCAGTTCTTC. The chain combines TRBV6-2 or TRBV6-3 with TRBJ2-1, with D perhaps matching TRBD1 or TRBD2 (6 bases each). The germline gives CDR1 MNHEY, CDR2 SVGEGT. Between the trimmed V and J ends, which lost 3 bases and 6 bases, there was a span of 15 bases. CDR3 length: 15 amino acids.

The rearrangement links TRBV24-1 to TRBJ2-7; D is perhaps TRBD2 (6 bases). V dropped 7 bases and J dropped 3 bases, with 6 bases sitting between them. The CDR3 contains 11 residues. Looked up from germline, CDR1 is KGHDR and CDR2 is SFDVKD. CDR3 nucleotide sequence: TGTGCCACCAGCGGGGGCTACGAGCAGTACTTC. Translation gives CATSGGYEQYF.

This clonotype was seen many times. V and J are TRBV6-5 and TRBJ1-1; a weak D match, TRBD1 (5 bases). V lost 5 bases, J lost 0 bases, and 10 bases lay in between. The CDR3 is 14 amino acids. Germline values: CDR1 MNHEY, CDR2 SVGAGI. CDR3 residues: CASSIGTVNTEAFF. Here the CDR3 DNA reads TGTGCCAGCAGTATCGGGACGGTGAACACTGAAGCTTTCTTT.

V is TRBV6-5 and J is TRBJ2-1, with TRBD1 identical over 9 bases. There are 19 residues in the CDR3. V shed 4 bases, J shed 7 bases, and the junction held 20 bases outside the gene matches. The germline V gene has CDR1 MNHEY and CDR2 SVGAGI. The DNA for the CDR3 is TGTGCCAGCAGTTTCGGGAGTGCCTACCGGGACAGGGTTTTTAATGAGCAGTTCTTC. It encodes CASSFGSAYRDRVFNEQFF.

The gene calls are TRBV6-2 or TRBV6-3 and TRBJ2-2; D is uncertain. The CDR3 is 12 residues long. The V end was cut by 7 bases, the J end by 6 bases, with 9 bases between. Germline V CDR1 and CDR2: MNHEY, SVGEGT. The CDR3 bases are TGTGCCAGCACCAACAGTCCCGGGGAGCTGTTTTTT. It yields the protein CASTNSPGELFF.

This chain links TRBV12-3 or TRBV12-4 with TRBJ1-2; D gene ambiguous. The CDR3 is 14 residues long. Trimming stripped 4 bases from V and 5 bases from J, with 14 bases between. CDR3 sequence reads: CASSSVRAGYGYTF. Written as DNA, the CDR3 is TGTGCCAGCAGTTCCGTAAGAGCCGGGTATGGCTACACCTTC.

This clonotype occurred many times. The rearrangement links TRBV12-5 to TRBJ2-2; 8 bases align to TRBD1. The CDR3 totals 16 residues. Germline lookup yields CDR1 LGHNT and CDR2 FRNRAP. Unmatched junction bases numbered 8, after V lost 5 bases and J lost 3 bases. CDR3 DNA sequence: TGTGCTAGTGGTCCCTCGGCAGGGGGCTACACCGGGGAGCTGTTTTTT. This codes for CASGPSAGGYTGELFF. Together with reference TRBV12-5 and TRBJ2-2, the CDR3 gives the full variable domain: DARVTQTPRHKVTEMGQEVTMRCQPILGHNTVFWYRQTMMQGLELLAYFRNRAPLDDSGMPKDRFSAEMPDATLATLKIQPSEPRDSAVYFCASGPSAGGYTGELFFGEGSRLTVL.

This clonotype appeared many times. The DNA of the CDR3 is TGCAGTGCTAGCAACAGGGGGCGGGAGACCCAGTACTTC. Residues: CSASNRGRETQYF. The chain couples TRBV20-1 to TRBJ2-5; 9 nucleotides agree with TRBD1. The V gene's germline CDR1 is DFQATT and CDR2 SNEGSKA (reference sequence). V shed 3 bases and J 5 bases; nucleotides not matched to a gene: 4. The CDR3 extends over 13 amino acids.

CDR3 DNA: TGCGCCAGCAGCCAAGATGGGGCGGGGGTCGGAAGAGAGACCCAGTACTTC. It translates to CASSQDGAGVGRETQYF. The V and J genes are TRBV4-3 and TRBJ2-5; 7 nucleotides match TRBD2. This CDR3 contains 17 residues. With V trimmed by 0 bases and J by 4 bases, 11 bases remained unmatched. CDR1 is LGHNA and CDR2 is YSLEER in the germline V gene.

This clonotype was observed a few times. The chain is built from TRBV12-3 or TRBV12-4 and TRBJ2-3; TRBD2 is a possible D gene (5 bases). This CDR3 is 15 amino acids long. Trimming pared 4 bases from V and 4 bases from J, leaving 15 bases between. The CDR3 loop is CASSSWLAVADTQYF. CDR3 coding DNA: TGTGCCAGCAGTTCCTGGCTAGCTGTCGCAGATACGCAGTATTTT.